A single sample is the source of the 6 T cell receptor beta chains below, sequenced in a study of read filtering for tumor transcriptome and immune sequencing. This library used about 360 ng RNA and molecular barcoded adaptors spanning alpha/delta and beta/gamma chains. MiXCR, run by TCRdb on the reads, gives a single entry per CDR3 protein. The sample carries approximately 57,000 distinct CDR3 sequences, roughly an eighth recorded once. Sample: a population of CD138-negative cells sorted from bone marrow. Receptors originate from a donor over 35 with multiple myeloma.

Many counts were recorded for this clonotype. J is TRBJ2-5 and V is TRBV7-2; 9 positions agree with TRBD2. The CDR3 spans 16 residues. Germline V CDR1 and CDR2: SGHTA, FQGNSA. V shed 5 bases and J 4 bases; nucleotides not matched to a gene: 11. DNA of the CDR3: TGTGCCAGCAGCCCCTTTGTAGCGGGGGCACGAGAGACCCAGTACTTC. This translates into CASSPFVAGARETQYF.

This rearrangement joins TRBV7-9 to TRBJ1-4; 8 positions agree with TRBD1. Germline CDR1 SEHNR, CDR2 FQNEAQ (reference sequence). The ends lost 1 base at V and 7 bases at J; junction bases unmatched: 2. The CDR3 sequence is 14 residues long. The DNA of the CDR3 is TGTGCCAGCAGCTTAGGGACAGGGAGTGAAAAACTGTTTTTT. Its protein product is CASSLGTGSEKLFF.

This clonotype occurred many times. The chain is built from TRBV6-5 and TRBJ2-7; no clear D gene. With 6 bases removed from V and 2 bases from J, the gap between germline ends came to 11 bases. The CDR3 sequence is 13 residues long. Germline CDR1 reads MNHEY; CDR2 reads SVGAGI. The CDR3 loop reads CASRNDATYEQYF. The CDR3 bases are TGTGCCAGCAGAAACGACGCAACCTACGAGCAGTACTTC.

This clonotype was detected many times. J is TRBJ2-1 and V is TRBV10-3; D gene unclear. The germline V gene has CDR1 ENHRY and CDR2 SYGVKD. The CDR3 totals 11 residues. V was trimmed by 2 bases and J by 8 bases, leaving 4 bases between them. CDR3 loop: CAISEGDEQFF. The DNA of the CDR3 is TGTGCCATCAGTGAGGGTGATGAGCAGTTCTTC.

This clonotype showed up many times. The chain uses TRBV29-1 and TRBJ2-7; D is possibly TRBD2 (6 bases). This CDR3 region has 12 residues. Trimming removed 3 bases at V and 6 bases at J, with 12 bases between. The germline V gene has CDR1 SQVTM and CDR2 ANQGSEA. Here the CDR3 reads CSVETGAAEQYF. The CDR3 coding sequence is TGCAGCGTTGAGACGGGAGCCGCCGAGCAGTACTTC.

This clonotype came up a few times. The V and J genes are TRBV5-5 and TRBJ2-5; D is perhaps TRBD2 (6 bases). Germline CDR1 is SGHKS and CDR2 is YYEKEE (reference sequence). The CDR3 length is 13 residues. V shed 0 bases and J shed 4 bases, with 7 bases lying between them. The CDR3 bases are TGTGCCAGCAGCTTGGACGGGAGAGAGACCCAGTACTTC. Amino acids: CASSLDGRETQYF. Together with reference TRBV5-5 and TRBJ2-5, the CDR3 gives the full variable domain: DAGVTQSPTHLIKTRGQQVTLRCSPISGHKSVSWYQQVLGQGPQFIFQYYEKEERGRGNFPDRFSARQFPNYSSELNVNALLLGDSALYLCASSLDGRETQYFGPGTRLLVL.